The rows below give T cell receptor beta chains drawn from one sample of a study of blood T cells in healthy people across ages. TCRdb reprocessed the 5' RACE reads with MiXCR, giving one entry per CDR3 protein. The profile shows about 780,000 distinct CDR3 sequences, around 62% of them singletons. The sequenced sample was blood. These receptor sequences come from a man aged 25 to 40 in good health. Both conserved end residues are part of each CDR3. A D gene is named only where the DNA matches it firmly. The size entry is marked missing in some rows and otherwise reads once, few, many or a size class.

TRBJ2-5 NA TRBV6-2/TRBV6-3 NA CASKGTSKKTQYF TGTGCCAGCAAAGGGACTTCCAAGAAAACCCAGTACTTC
TRBJ2-3 NA TRBV20-1 NA CSARLDLGTDTQYF TGCAGTGCTAGACTGGATCTCGGCACAGATACGCAGTATTTT
TRBJ2-5 NA TRBV6-6 NA CASSYDGNEQYF TGTGCCAGCAGTTACGACGGTAATGAGCAGTACTTC
TRBJ2-7 TRBD2 TRBV2 NA CASELAGGHNEQYF TGTGCCAGCGAACTAGCGGGGGGCCACAATGAGCAGTACTTC
TRBJ2-5 NA TRBV28 NA CASSSLDSQETQYF TGTGCCAGCAGTAGTCTGGACAGCCAAGAGACCCAGTACTTC
TRBJ2-5 TRBD1 TRBV5-1 NA CASSTKDRLLETQYF TGCGCCAGCAGCACCAAGGACAGGTTACTGGAGACCCAGTACTTC
TRBJ2-7 NA TRBV6-5 NA CASSYSAEYEQYF TGTGCCAGCAGTTACTCTGCTGAGTACGAGCAGTACTTC
TRBJ1-6 NA TRBV12-3/TRBV12-4 NA CASSLRQVRSPLHF TGTGCCAGCAGTTTGAGGCAGGTTAGGTCACCCCTCCACTTT
TRBJ1-1 NA TRBV19 once CASSMRANTEAFF TGTGCCAGTAGTATGCGGGCGAACACTGAAGCTTTCTTT
TRBJ2-1 TRBD2 TRBV28 few CASSFRKVLAGNEQFF TGTGCCAGCAGTTTCAGAAAGGTACTAGCGGGTAATGAGCAGTTCTTC
TRBJ2-3 TRBD2 TRBV5-6 NA CASSSPDLIISGGAQYF TGTGCCAGCAGCTCTCCAGACCTGATCATTAGCGGGGGGGCTCAGTATTTT
TRBJ2-2 NA TRBV20-1 NA CSARESGGKAGELFF TGCAGTGCTAGAGAGTCGGGGGGCAAAGCCGGGGAGCTGTTTTTT
TRBJ2-3 NA TRBV6-2/TRBV6-3 NA CASSYLSYTDTQYF TGTGCCAGCAGTTACCTCAGCTACACAGATACGCAGTATTTT
TRBJ2-7 TRBD1 TRBV6-5 few CASTRGQPYEQYF TGTGCCAGCACCCGGGGACAGCCCTACGAGCAGTACTTC
TRBJ2-3 NA TRBV6-2/TRBV6-3 few CASSYWVRDTQYF TGTGCCAGCAGTTATTGGGTCCGTGATACGCAGTATTTT
TRBJ2-7 NA TRBV15 NA CATSRAVSLGYEQYF TGTGCCACCAGCAGGGCAGTGTCCCTAGGGTACGAGCAGTACTTC
TRBJ1-2 TRBD1 TRBV27 NA CASTSRQGYNYGYTF TGTGCCAGCACCAGTAGACAGGGTTATAACTATGGCTACACCTTC
TRBJ2-1 NA TRBV6-5 NA CASSYSGNYNEQFF TGTGCCAGCAGTTACTCCGGCAACTACAATGAGCAGTTCTTC
TRBJ2-3 NA TRBV29-1 many CSVAVAPDTQYF TGCAGCGTTGCAGTAGCACCAGATACGCAGTATTTT
TRBJ2-3 NA TRBV5-1 NA CASSLAGLNTQYF TGCGCCAGCAGCTTGGCGGGACTGAATACGCAGTATTTT
TRBJ2-6 NA TRBV20-1 NA CSAPPSPGANVLTF TGCAGTGCTCCACCGAGCCCTGGGGCCAACGTCCTGACTTTC
TRBJ2-3 NA TRBV7-9 NA CASSGGCSLTDTQYF TGTGCCAGCTCCGGGGGCTGCTCCCTCACAGATACGCAGTATTTT
TRBJ2-1 NA TRBV3-1 few CASSQRSITGNEQFF TGTGCCAGCAGCCAACGCAGTATTACAGGCAATGAGCAGTTCTTC
TRBJ2-5 NA TRBV7-9 NA CASSLAGGATETQYF TGTGCCAGCAGCTTAGCGGGGGGAGCGACGGAGACCCAGTACTTC
TRBJ2-7 NA TRBV15 NA CATSYPGQISYEQYF TGTGCCACCAGTTATCCGGGACAAATCTCCTACGAGCAGTACTTC
TRBJ1-5 NA TRBV12-3/TRBV12-4 NA CASRSWGHSNQPQHF TGTGCCAGCAGGTCCTGGGGCCATAGCAATCAGCCCCAGCATTTT
TRBJ1-1 TRBD1 TRBV6-5 many CASSRGQGNTEAFF TGTGCCAGCAGTCGGGGACAGGGGAACACTGAAGCTTTCTTT
TRBJ2-6 TRBD1 TRBV5-1 NA CASSGTTGAGANVLTF TGCGCCAGCAGCGGCACTACAGGGGCTGGGGCCAACGTCCTGACTTTC
TRBJ2-5 NA TRBV7-2 NA CASSKDTVQETQYF TGTGCCAGCAGCAAAGACACGGTCCAAGAGACCCAGTACTTC
TRBJ1-6 NA TRBV6-1 few CASSEFRRQGSSYNSPLHF TGTGCCAGCAGTGAATTCCGGCGGCAGGGGAGCTCCTATAATTCACCCCTCCACTTT
TRBJ2-1 NA TRBV25-1 few CASSEKRVNNEQFF TGTGCCAGCAGTGAAAAAAGGGTCAACAATGAGCAGTTCTTC
TRBJ2-7 NA TRBV29-1 NA CSVGGSSGYEQYF TGCAGCGTTGGGGGCAGTAGTGGGTACGAGCAGTACTTC
TRBJ2-5 TRBD2 TRBV20-1 NA CSARGTGGAGASKETQYF TGCAGTGCTAGAGGAACCGGGGGAGCGGGGGCTTCCAAGGAGACCCAGTACTTC
TRBJ2-6 NA TRBV7-8 few CASSLALGRTGANVLTF TGTGCCAGCAGCTTAGCCCTGGGCAGAACTGGGGCCAACGTCCTGACTTTC
TRBJ1-2 TRBD1 TRBV6-5 NA CASSPRTGVSGYTF TGTGCCAGCAGTCCAAGGACAGGGGTCAGCGGCTACACCTTC
TRBJ2-5 TRBD1 TRBV12-3/TRBV12-4 once CASSGQGLEETQYF TGTGCCAGCAGCGGACAGGGGTTAGAAGAGACCCAGTACTTC
TRBJ2-1 TRBD2 TRBV20-1 NA CSASSELAGGPEQFF TGCAGTGCTTCCTCCGAACTAGCGGGGGGGCCGGAGCAGTTCTTC
TRBJ2-1 NA TRBV21-1 NA CASSKAGGMSRSYNEQFF TGTGCCAGCAGCAAAGCCGGCGGAATGAGCCGCTCCTACAATGAGCAGTTCTTC
TRBJ1-6 TRBD1 TRBV7-6 NA CASSLNGQGDSPLHF TGTGCCAGCAGCTTAAATGGGCAGGGGGATTCACCCCTCCACTTT
TRBJ2-1 TRBD2 TRBV9 NA CASSRRGSGVNEQFF TGTGCCAGCAGCAGGCGAGGTAGCGGGGTAAATGAGCAGTTCTTC
TRBJ2-2 NA TRBV28 NA CASSLAAWAGELFF TGTGCCAGCAGTTTAGCCGCCTGGGCCGGGGAGCTGTTTTTT
TRBJ2-3 NA TRBV10-3 NA CVIISGDTQYF TGTGTCATCATTTCAGGAGATACGCAGTATTTT
TRBJ2-1 TRBD2 TRBV7-2 NA CASSLDLSLAGGYNEQFF TGTGCCAGCAGCTTAGACCTCTCCTTAGCGGGGGGGTACAATGAGCAGTTCTTC
TRBJ1-2 NA TRBV7-2 NA CASSEIGVGYTF TGTGCCAGCAGCGAAATAGGGGTTGGCTACACCTTC
TRBJ1-4 NA TRBV7-9 NA CASSWGNEKLFF TGTGCCAGCAGCTGGGGGAATGAAAAACTGTTTTTT
TRBJ1-1 NA TRBV6-2/TRBV6-3 NA CASSYGRANTEAFF TGTGCCAGCAGTTACGGGCGGGCGAACACTGAAGCTTTCTTT
TRBJ1-2 NA TRBV6-2/TRBV6-3 NA CASSYPGTDYYGYTF TGTGCCAGCAGTTACCCTGGGACGGACTACTATGGCTACACCTTC
TRBJ1-5 NA TRBV5-5 NA CASSGEGYSNQPQHF TGTGCCAGCAGCGGGGAGGGTTATAGCAATCAGCCCCAGCATTTT
TRBJ2-7 NA TRBV5-1 NA CASSARDLGDEQYF TGCGCCAGCAGCGCTCGGGATTTGGGCGACGAGCAGTACTTC
TRBJ1-2 NA TRBV20-1 few CSAIDSTNYGYTF TGCAGTGCGATAGACAGTACTAACTATGGCTACACCTTC
TRBJ2-3 NA TRBV20-1 NA CSALAPDTQYF TGCAGTGCTTTAGCCCCAGATACGCAGTATTTT
TRBJ2-1 NA TRBV29-1 NA CSVVPRGGNEQFF TGCAGCGTTGTCCCCCGTGGGGGGAATGAGCAGTTCTTC
TRBJ2-1 TRBD2 TRBV6-5 few CASSYLGLADEQFF TGTGCCAGCAGTTACTTAGGACTAGCCGATGAGCAGTTCTTC
TRBJ2-5 NA TRBV5-5 NA CASSLMGESEQYF TGTGCCAGCAGCTTGATGGGGGAGAGTGAGCAGTACTTC
TRBJ1-2 NA TRBV7-9 NA CASSLGLTEGYTF TGTGCCAGCAGCCTAGGTCTCACCGAAGGCTACACCTTC
TRBJ2-1 NA TRBV20-1 NA CSANFKSVENEQFF TGCAGTGCCAACTTTAAATCCGTGGAGAATGAGCAGTTCTTC
TRBJ1-6 TRBD1 TRBV6-6 NA CASSYARDRDGSPLHF TGTGCCAGCAGTTACGCACGGGACAGGGACGGATCACCCCTCCACTTT
TRBJ2-3 TRBD2 TRBV9 NA CASTSSGGYLSDTQYF TGTGCCAGCACCTCTAGCGGGGGGTACCTCTCGGATACGCAGTATTTT
TRBJ2-1 TRBD2 TRBV20-1 NA CSAQMGPSGGLYNEQFF TGCAGTGCCCAGATGGGGCCCAGCGGGGGGCTTTACAATGAGCAGTTCTTC
TRBJ1-1 TRBD1 TRBV6-1 NA CASRGGQGRTEAFF TGTGCCAGCAGAGGGGGACAGGGGCGAACTGAAGCTTTCTTT